The 32 T cell receptor beta chains below were found in one sample sequenced in a study of blood T cells in healthy people across ages. Sample-barcoded 5' priming and a J-beta primer mix drove a second PCR of 7 to 11 cycles. MiXCR, applied by TCRdb to the 5' RACE reads, yields one record per CDR3 protein. The repertoire holds about a million distinct CDR3 sequences, roughly half seen once, with about 22% in the top ten. The source material was blood. The receptor source for this set is a woman aged 60 to 75 in good health.

This chain joins TRBV7-9 and TRBJ1-2, with a possible D match to TRBD1 (5 bases). CDR1 and CDR2 from the germline V gene are SEHNR and FQNEAQ (reference sequence). This CDR3 spans 10 amino acids. The V end lost 4 bases, the J end lost 11 bases, and 8 bases lay between the germline ends. DNA for the CDR3: TGTGCCAGCAGCTCAGCAGGGTACACCTTC. Encoded protein: CASSSAGYTF.

This chain links TRBV5-5 with TRBJ1-5; D unclear. V was shortened by 0 bases and J by 0 bases, with 7 bases between the two germline ends. Germline V gives CDR1 SGHKS, CDR2 YYEKEE (reference sequence). The CDR3 covers 15 residues. CDR3 in amino acids: CASSLELYSNQPQHF. The CDR3 nucleotides are TGTGCCAGCAGCTTGGAATTGTATAGCAATCAGCCCCAGCATTTT. Complete variable domain (other parts from reference TRBV5-5 and TRBJ1-5): DAGVTQSPTHLIKTRGQQVTLRCSPISGHKSVSWYQQVLGQGPQFIFQYYEKEERGRGNFPDRFSARQFPNYSSELNVNALLLGDSALYLCASSLELYSNQPQHFGDGTRLSIL.

This chain uses TRBV21-1 with TRBJ2-1; the table's D call, TRBD2, was not checked against the DNA. TRBV21-1 is a known pseudogene. The CDR3 sequence is 23 residues long. CDR3 coding DNA: TGTGCCAGCAGCAACAGACAGACCCGGAGTGGGACTAGCGGGACAAGCTCCTACAATGAGCAGTTCTTC. Protein: CASSNRQTRSGTSGTSSYNEQFF.

The chain joins TRBV4-1 to TRBJ2-7; D possibly matches TRBD1 or TRBD2 (5 bases each). V was cut by 3 bases and J by 3 bases, with 12 bases left in between. CDR1 and CDR2 from the germline V gene are MGHRA and YSYEKL. The CDR3 totals 14 residues. CDR3 DNA sequence: TGCGCCAGCAGCCATGCCACGGGGCTCTACGAGCAGTACTTC. Protein: CASSHATGLYEQYF.

This chain links TRBV3-1 with TRBJ2-5, with D perhaps assigned TRBD1 or TRBD2 (5 bases each). Per the germline V gene, CDR1 is LGHDT and CDR2 is YNNKEL (reference sequence). This CDR3 is built from 11 residues. V was trimmed by 8 bases and J by 11 bases, leaving 15 bases between them. This CDR3 reads CASGFLGEQYF. Written as DNA, the CDR3 is TGTGCCAGCGGCTTTTTGGGGGAGCAGTACTTC.

There are many counts of this clonotype. The V and J genes are TRBV4-1 and TRBJ2-5, with 9 bases identical to TRBD2. Looked up from germline, CDR1 is MGHRA and CDR2 is YSYEKL. This CDR3 comprises 14 residues. V lost 5 bases and J lost 3; bases outside the gene matches: 4. CDR3 DNA: TGCGCCAGCAGCAGCGGGGGGAATGAAGAGACCCAGTACTTC. Its translation is CASSSGGNEETQYF.

The rearrangement links TRBV4-1 to TRBJ2-3, with 10 nucleotides matching TRBD2. Germline assignment: CDR1 MGHRA and CDR2 YSYEKL. CDR3 length: 17 amino acids. Germline trimming cut 3 bases from V and 3 bases from J; bases unmatched to any gene: 9. CDR3 loop: CASSQFLAGAATDTQYF. CDR3 DNA sequence: TGCGCCAGCAGCCAGTTCCTAGCGGGAGCGGCAACAGATACGCAGTATTTT.

This clonotype was detected only a few times. This chain joins TRBV5-8 and TRBJ2-5; 9 nucleotides agree with TRBD2. From germline, CDR1 is SGHTS and CDR2 YDEGEE. With 0 bases clipped from V and 0 bases from J, the junction kept 9 bases outside the gene matches. This CDR3 is built from 18 residues. CDR3 residues: CASSLGASGDLYQETQYF. The CDR3 DNA is TGTGCCAGCAGCTTGGGTGCTAGCGGGGACCTGTACCAAGAGACCCAGTACTTC.

The V and J genes are TRBV20-1 and TRBJ2-1; 7 positions match TRBD2. Germline CDR1 DFQATT, CDR2 SNEGSKA (reference sequence). Trimming took 1 base from V and 6 from J; bases not matched to a gene: 6. The CDR3 length is 14 residues. CDR3 sequence: CSARVGAGVNEQFF. CDR3 sequence (DNA): TGCAGTGCTAGAGTTGGGGCGGGAGTCAATGAGCAGTTCTTC.

The chain joins TRBV4-2 to TRBJ2-5, with D unclear. The CDR3 totals 15 residues. Germline V CDR1 and CDR2: LGHNA, YNFKEQ. Trimming left V 1 base short and J 0 bases short, with 9 bases between. CDR3 DNA sequence: TGTGCCAGCAGCCAAGGGGAAGGGTACCAAGAGACCCAGTACTTC. It is translated as CASSQGEGYQETQYF.

This sequence joins TRBV7-8 and TRBJ2-2, with D possibly called TRBD1 or TRBD2 (7 bases each). There are 15 residues in the CDR3. The V end was cut by 8 bases, the J end by 5 bases, with 18 bases between. Germline values: CDR1 SGHVS, CDR2 FQNEAQ. CDR3: CASGLQGRGTGELFF. The CDR3 region has the DNA TGTGCCAGCGGTCTACAGGGGAGGGGGACCGGGGAGCTGTTTTTT.

The V call is TRBV15, the J call TRBJ2-5; D gene uncertain. Germline CDR1 reads LNHNV; CDR2 reads YYDKDF (reference sequence). CDR3 length equals 14 residues. Trimming left V 0 bases short and J 2 bases short, with 7 bases between. The CDR3 bases are TGTGCCACCAGCAGAGATAACGGACAAGAGACCCAGTACTTC. It translates to CATSRDNGQETQYF.

The rearrangement joins TRBV6-2 or TRBV6-3 to TRBJ2-5; perhaps D is TRBD1 or TRBD2 (5 bases each). The end of the DNA aligns better with TRBJ2-7, so the J call may be wrong. Germline CDR1 and CDR2: MNHEY and SVGEGT. This CDR3 is built from 15 residues. CDR3 region: CASRRLGEFTNEQYF. The CDR3 bases are TGTGCCAGCCGGAGATTGGGGGAGTTCACCAACGAGCAGTACTTC.

The chain employs TRBV9 and TRBJ2-7; TRBD1 agrees at 8 bases. This CDR3 contains 15 residues. V shed 3 bases, J shed 2 bases, and the junction held 7 bases outside the gene matches. The germline CDR1 and CDR2 sequences are SGDLS and YYNGEE. The CDR3 spells CASSAGQGSTYEQYF. The CDR3 nucleotides read TGTGCCAGCAGCGCCGGACAGGGTTCAACCTACGAGCAGTACTTC.

This clonotype showed up just once. At one end, the junction sequence differs from germline, possibly due to a read error. V usage is TRBV10-3 and J usage is TRBJ2-4, with 10 bases identical to TRBD2. This CDR3 comprises 22 residues. Germline assignment: CDR1 ENHRY and CDR2 SYGVKD. The DNA of the CDR3 is TGTGCTATCAGTGAGTCGAATATCATAGGAAGCGGGAGGGCCCTAACCAAAAACATTCAGTACTTC. Residues: CAISESNIIGSGRALTKNIQYF.

Many counts were recorded for this clonotype. The rearrangement links TRBV29-1 to TRBJ2-5; possible D gene TRBD1, 5 bases. CDR3 length: 13 residues. With 4 bases removed from V and 2 bases from J, the gap between germline ends came to 11 bases. Germline assignment: CDR1 SQVTM and CDR2 ANQGSEA. The CDR3 DNA follows: TGCAGCGTTGTAGGCAGGGCGCAAGAGACCCAGTACTTC. It translates to CSVVGRAQETQYF.

This clonotype was seen ten or more times. The chain recombines TRBV9 with TRBJ2-3; the D gene is possibly TRBD2 (5 bases). The ends were cut back, 0 bases at V and 0 bases at J, with 5 bases in the middle. This CDR3 has 14 residues. The V gene's germline CDR1 is SGDLS and CDR2 YYNGEE. CDR3 DNA: TGTGCCAGCAGCGTAGGGACTAGCACAGATACGCAGTATTTT. This encodes CASSVGTSTDTQYF.

V is TRBV27 and J is TRBJ2-4; TRBD2 agrees at 10 bases. Germline-derived CDR1 and CDR2 are MNHEY and SMNVEV (reference sequence). V lost 8 bases, J lost 8 bases, and 12 bases stayed unmatched. This CDR3 is built from 15 residues. The CDR3 loop is CASAAGGPIGYIQYF. The CDR3 DNA follows: TGTGCCAGCGCAGCGGGAGGGCCTATTGGATACATTCAGTACTTC.

Concerning this clonotype itself: The germline gene is not matched at one end of the junction; a read error may be the cause. The J gene is TRBJ2-7, the V gene TRBV28, with TRBD2 identical over 9 bases. Germline CDR1 and CDR2: MDHEN and SYDVKM. The CDR3 consists of 14 residues. The CDR3 bases are TGTGCCTGCAGCCCTCTAGCGGGATCCTACGAGCAGTACTTC. Translation: CACSPLAGSYEQYF.

This chain joins TRBV6-1 and TRBJ2-1, with D hard to call. The J call is uncertain, as TRBJ2-7 better fits the DNA end. Germline CDR1 is MNHNS and CDR2 is SASEGT. This CDR3 has 16 residues. CDR3 nucleotides: TGTGCCAGCAGTGATACGAGATACCTCTCCTACAATGAGCAGTACTTC. It specifies CASSDTRYLSYNEQYF.

V gene TRBV4-1 combines with J gene TRBJ1-1; 7 nucleotides align to TRBD1. The CDR3 is made up of 15 amino acids. In germline, CDR1 is MGHRA, CDR2 YSYEKL. With 4 bases clipped from V and 1 base from J, the junction kept 6 bases outside the gene matches. The CDR3 bases are TGCGCCAGCAGCCGGAGTGACAGGGCGAACACTGAAGCTTTCTTT. Its translation: CASSRSDRANTEAFF.

V and J are TRBV21-1 and TRBJ2-1; the D call in the table, TRBD1, was not verified against the DNA. TRBV21-1 is deemed a pseudogene. The CDR3 runs to 12 residues. Here the CDR3 DNA reads TGTGCCAGCAGGGGACCCCTGGGGGAGCAGTTCTTC. Amino acids: CASRGPLGEQFF.

V gene TRBV20-1 combines with J gene TRBJ2-3; D remains unclear. The germline V gene encodes CDR1 DFQATT and CDR2 SNEGSKA (reference sequence). The CDR3 consists of 14 residues. V lost 6 bases and J lost 1, with 14 bases in between. The CDR3 coding sequence is TGCAGTGCCCTAGGAGAATCGGGCACAGATACGCAGTATTTT. Residues: CSALGESGTDTQYF.

This chain connects TRBV12-3 or TRBV12-4 to TRBJ1-4; a possible D gene is TRBD1 (5 bases). This CDR3 has 15 amino acids. V was trimmed by 3 bases and J by 7 bases, leaving 15 bases between them. The CDR3 bases are TGTGCCAGCAGTTTCGGGGCTCAAAAGAGTGAAAAACTGTTTTTT. It specifies CASSFGAQKSEKLFF.

There are a few counts of this clonotype. V usage is TRBV12-3 or TRBV12-4 and J usage is TRBJ2-7, with D maybe TRBD1 (6 bases). The CDR3 length is 14 residues. V gave up 4 bases and J gave up 2 bases, with 12 bases separating them. CDR3 DNA sequence: TGTGCCAGCAGTTGGACAGCTGGCACCTACGAGCAGTACTTC. This sequence encodes CASSWTAGTYEQYF.

The chain employs TRBV12-3 or TRBV12-4 and TRBJ2-7; D possibly corresponds to TRBD1 (6 bases). V was shortened by 3 bases and J by 2 bases, with 14 bases between the two germline ends. This CDR3 contains 15 residues. CDR3 region: CASSLGQLIPYEQYF. As DNA, the CDR3 is TGTGCCAGCAGTTTGGGACAACTAATACCCTACGAGCAGTACTTC.

V usage is TRBV15 and J usage is TRBJ2-7; possible D gene TRBD1, 6 bases. The CDR3 sequence is 14 residues long. Germline V CDR1 and CDR2: LNHNV, YYDKDF (reference sequence). Trimming removed 9 bases from V and 1 base from J, with 16 bases in between. Here the CDR3 reads CATKGDHRSYEQYF. DNA of the CDR3: TGTGCCACAAAGGGGGACCATCGTTCCTACGAGCAGTACTTC.

This clonotype was detected a few times. This chain links TRBV29-1 with TRBJ2-3; D is perhaps TRBD1 (5 bases). The CDR3 consists of 13 residues. From germline, CDR1 is SQVTM and CDR2 ANQGSEA. Trimming removed 7 bases at V and 3 bases at J, with 14 bases between. CDR3 DNA: TGCAGCGCCCGAGTAGGGGCTACAGATACGCAGTATTTT. It encodes CSARVGATDTQYF.

This sequence joins TRBV6-5 and TRBJ2-4; D is perhaps TRBD2 (6 bases). Germline V gene data show CDR1 as MNHEY and CDR2 as SVGAGI. V lost 6 bases and J 10 bases, leaving 22 bases between the germline ends. The CDR3 consists of 15 residues. The CDR3 protein is CASRNGGLAFSIQYF. CDR3 sequence (DNA): TGTGCCAGCAGAAACGGGGGATTAGCCTTCTCTATTCAGTACTTC.

The chain uses TRBV21-1 and TRBJ1-5; whether TRBD1, the table's D call, matches the DNA was not checked. TRBV21-1 is a known pseudogene. This CDR3 contains 16 residues. DNA of the CDR3: TGTGCCAGCAGCAAATGGGAGTCGGACAGGGGTCAGCCCCAGCATTTT. Its translation: CASSKWESDRGQPQHF.

J is TRBJ2-4 and V is TRBV7-8, with D perhaps TRBD1 (6 bases). Trimming left V 5 bases short and J 1 base short, with 21 bases between. Germline CDR1 SGHVS, CDR2 FQNEAQ. The length of the CDR3 is 18 residues. The DNA of the CDR3 is TGTGCCAGCAGCCCCCCTCGCCACAGGGTGGGGGCCAAAAACATTCAGTACTTC. Its translation is CASSPPRHRVGAKNIQYF.

This chain links TRBV4-2 with TRBJ2-3; D perhaps matches TRBD2 (6 bases). V was shortened by 0 bases and J by 4 bases, with 14 bases between the two germline ends. The CDR3 is 16 residues long. The V gene's germline CDR1 is LGHNA and CDR2 YNFKEQ. This CDR3 is CASSQDSGEESDTQYF. DNA of the CDR3: TGTGCCAGCAGCCAAGATTCGGGAGAAGAATCAGATACGCAGTATTTT.